These 20 T cell receptor beta chains were sequenced from one sample in a study of monozygotic twins with inflammatory bowel disease. Using the 5' RACE reads, TCRdb records one entry per CDR3 protein without DNA. Its clone listing holds 110,000 or so distinct CDR3 sequences. The specimen was blood. These receptors were collected from a human donor with ulcerative colitis or Crohn's disease, or a healthy co-twin of an affected twin (not recorded which).

V gene TRBV5-1 combines with J gene TRBJ1-4. The CDR3 has 15 residues. Germline-derived CDR1 and CDR2 are SGHRS and YFSETQ. CDR3 region: CASSLGRSANEKLFF.

This chain links TRBV15 with TRBJ2-3; the D gene TCRdb calls, TRBD2, cannot be checked with no DNA. CDR3 length equals 17 residues. CDR1 and CDR2 (germline): LNHNV, YYDKDF (reference sequence). CDR3 region: CATSRDRDYESTDTQYF.

J is TRBJ1-2 and V is TRBV5-1; TCRdb designates TRBD1, a call that cannot be tested without DNA. This CDR3 comprises 15 residues. CDR1 is SGHRS and CDR2 is YFSETQ in the germline V gene. CDR3 sequence: CASSLGDRANYGYTF. The full variable domain, rest sourced from reference TRBV5-1 and TRBJ1-2, is KAGVTQTPRYLIKTRGQQVTLSCSPISGHRSVSWYQQTPGQGLQFLFEYFSETQRNKGNFPGRFSGRQFSNSRSEMNVSTLELGDSALYLCASSLGDRANYGYTFGSGTRLTVV.

The chain joins TRBV11-3 to TRBJ2-5; TCRdb's D call, TRBD2, is unchecked because there is no DNA. This CDR3 contains 17 residues. The germline V gene encodes CDR1 SGHNT and CDR2 YENEEA. The CDR3 sequence is CASSSRLAGVLQETQYF.

The CDR3 region is CASRRTGGAPNYGYTF. This rearrangement joins TRBV6-1 to TRBJ1-2; TCRdb returns TRBD1, unconfirmable since there is no DNA. The CDR3 totals 16 residues. From germline, CDR1 is MNHNS and CDR2 SASEGT.

This chain uses TRBV7-9 with TRBJ2-3; TCRdb's D call, TRBD2, is unchecked because there is no DNA. CDR1 is SEHNR, CDR2 FQNEAQ, per germline (reference sequence). This CDR3 has 14 amino acids. The CDR3 loop is CASSSELSGGTQYF.

The V call is TRBV4-1, the J call TRBJ1-5. From germline, CDR1 is MGHRA and CDR2 YSYEKL. The CDR3 consists of 15 residues. CDR3 in amino acids: CASSQVGRANQPQHF.

The V call is TRBV6-5, the J call TRBJ1-3. The CDR3 runs to 16 residues. Germline V gene data show CDR1 as MNHEY and CDR2 as SVGAGI. This CDR3 reads CASSNPPRGSGNTIYF.

This chain links TRBV20-1 with TRBJ1-1; the TRBD1 assignment by TCRdb is unverifiable without DNA. There are 14 residues in the CDR3. Germline V lookup: CDR1 DFQATT, CDR2 SNEGSKA (reference sequence). CDR3 residues: CSAQGGGRYTEAFF.

The chain links TRBV6-5 to TRBJ2-1; as DNA is missing, the TRBD1 call by TCRdb cannot be tested. The CDR3 runs to 13 residues. The V gene's germline CDR1 is MNHEY and CDR2 SVGAGI. The CDR3 loop reads CASSRRASSEQFF.

The J gene is TRBJ2-5, the V gene TRBV10-3; the D gene TCRdb calls, TRBD1, cannot be checked with no DNA. CDR3 length: 15 residues. Germline loops: CDR1 ENHRY, CDR2 SYGVKD. The CDR3 sequence: CAISAGGAGQETQYF.

The chain employs TRBV7-2 and TRBJ2-5; TCRdb proposes TRBD1, but this gene call is untestable without DNA. CDR3 length equals 14 residues. Germline assignment: CDR1 SGHTA and CDR2 FQGNSA. CDR3 residues: CASSRPGQRETQYF.

This CDR3 is CASSPRTGGIASTDTQYF. The gene calls are TRBV5-4 and TRBJ2-3; as DNA is missing, the TRBD1 call by TCRdb cannot be tested. The CDR3 runs 18 residues. Germline V CDR1 and CDR2: SGHNT, YYREEE (reference sequence).

This CDR3 is CASSLTQTGGYYGYTF. V is TRBV7-2 and J is TRBJ1-2; TCRdb indicates TRBD1, and absent DNA this call remains unverified. The CDR3 has 16 amino acids. Germline V CDR1 and CDR2: SGHTA, FQGNSA.

The chain combines TRBV5-1 with TRBJ2-7. Looked up from germline, CDR1 is SGHRS and CDR2 is YFSETQ. The CDR3 length is 17 residues. The CDR3 region is CASSLAGRNVSPYEQYF.

The chain links TRBV2 to TRBJ1-4. CDR1 and CDR2 (germline): SNHLY, FYNNEI. This CDR3 has 14 residues. The CDR3 region is CASSNGGYREKLFF.

The J gene is TRBJ2-1, the V gene TRBV29-1. This CDR3 contains 11 residues. Germline V gives CDR1 SQVTM, CDR2 ANQGSEA. The chain's CDR3 is CSVDVINEQFF.

V is TRBV28 and J is TRBJ1-3; the TCRdb call, TRBD1, lacks DNA for checking. The CDR3 sequence is 14 residues long. Germline V CDR1 and CDR2: MDHEN, SYDVKM. The CDR3 loop reads CASSNRAVGNTIYF.

V is TRBV6-5 and J is TRBJ2-7. This CDR3 comprises 15 residues. Looked up from germline, CDR1 is MNHEY and CDR2 is SVGAGI. CDR3 residues: CASSYSGGSSYEQYF.

The V call is TRBV11-1, the J call TRBJ1-2. Germline V gene sequence: CDR1 SGHAT, CDR2 FQDESV (reference sequence). The CDR3 loop spans 14 amino acids. The CDR3 sequence: CASSPGLWSGGYTF.